A selection of T cell receptor beta chains follows, all from one sample in a study of shared clonotypes between healthy human individuals. TCRdb's copy holds only in-frame clones and misses some; the assay was immunoSEQ multiplex PCR. The data show about 710,000 clones, approximately 72% seen once. The specimen was memory CD4+ T cells sorted from blood. Receptors were obtained from a woman under 40 in good health. Each CDR3 is given with its conserved first and last residue. A D gene is named only where the DNA matches it firmly. Only some rows state a clone size, as once, few, many or a class for expanded clones.

j_call	v_call	clone_size	d_call	cdr3_nt	cdr3_aa
TRBJ1-1	TRBV7-9	NA	NA	TGTGCCAGCAGCTCTCAGGGCTCCACTGAAGCTTTCTTT	CASSSQGSTEAFF
TRBJ1-1	TRBV27	NA	NA	TGTGCCAGCAGTTTAAGAGAAAGGTACACTGAAGCTTTCTTT	CASSLRERYTEAFF
TRBJ1-1	TRBV19	NA	TRBD1	TGTGCCAGTAGTGTCTTAGACAGGGATCTCACTGAAGCTTTCTTT	CASSVLDRDLTEAFF
TRBJ2-1	TRBV29-1	NA	TRBD1	TGCAGCGTTGAGCCGGGGACAGGGCCAGACAATGAGCAGTTCTTC	CSVEPGTGPDNEQFF
TRBJ2-5	TRBV11-2	NA	NA	TGTGCCAGCAGCTTATCAGACCAAGAGACCCAGTACTTC	CASSLSDQETQYF
TRBJ2-4	TRBV27	NA	NA	TGTGCCAGCAGTCCTTTAGGTGTAGCCAAAAACATTCAGTACTTC	CASSPLGVAKNIQYF
TRBJ2-7	TRBV28	NA	NA	TGTGCCAGCAGTTTATACGGCGGGGACTCCTACGAGCAGTACTTC	CASSLYGGDSYEQYF
TRBJ2-1	TRBV28	NA	TRBD2	TGTGCCAGCAGTTTAAGGGGGACTAGCGGGCGCGATGAGCAGTTCTTC	CASSLRGTSGRDEQFF
TRBJ2-3	TRBV5-1	once	NA	TGCGCCAGCAGAGTAGATAAAGATACGCAGTATTTT	CASRVDKDTQYF
TRBJ1-4	TRBV18	NA	NA	TGTGCCAGCTCACTAAACAGGGATGAAAAACTGTTTTTT	CASSLNRDEKLFF
TRBJ2-5	TRBV27	NA	NA	TGTGCCAGCAGTTTATCGAGGGGGGGGTACGAGACCCAGTACTTC	CASSLSRGGYETQYF
TRBJ1-4	TRBV6-1	NA	TRBD1	TGTGCCAGCAGACCCGGGACAGGGAATGAAAAACTGTTTTTT	CASRPGTGNEKLFF
TRBJ2-1	TRBV11-2	NA	TRBD2	TGTGCCAGCAGCCTCTCCGGAGGTAGCGGGATAGCTTTCAATGAGCAGTTCTTC	CASSLSGGSGIAFNEQFF
TRBJ2-3	TRBV18	NA	TRBD2	TGTGCCAGCTCACCACCGGTGGGAGGGGAGGACACAGATACGCAGTATTTT	CASSPPVGGEDTDTQYF
TRBJ1-1	TRBV11-3	NA	NA	TGTGCCAGCAGCTCCTCAGGGTACACTGAAGCTTTCTTT	CASSSSGYTEAFF
TRBJ1-1	TRBV18	NA	NA	TGTGCCAGCTCACCGACAATAGGGAACACTGAAGCTTTCTTT	CASSPTIGNTEAFF
TRBJ2-7	TRBV14	NA	TRBD2	TGTGCCAGCAGCCAAGTGGGAACTAGCGGGAGATACGAGCAGTACTTC	CASSQVGTSGRYEQYF
TRBJ2-6	TRBV7-3	NA	NA	TGTGCCAGCAGCTTAATGGAGGGGGCGACAGGGGCCAACGTCCTGACTTTC	CASSLMEGATGANVLTF
TRBJ2-6	TRBV7-9	NA	NA	TGTGCCAGCAGTCCAGGCGGCGGGAAACCCTCTGGGGCCAACGTCCTGACTTTC	CASSPGGGKPSGANVLTF
TRBJ2-7	TRBV15	NA	TRBD2	TGTGCCACCAGCAAGGGACTAGCGGATTACGAGCAGTACTTC	CATSKGLADYEQYF
TRBJ2-5	TRBV5-1	NA	TRBD2	TGCGCCAGCAGCTTAAATCCTAGCGGGAGTTCGGGAGAGACCCAGTACTTC	CASSLNPSGSSGETQYF
TRBJ2-7	TRBV19	NA	NA	TGTGCCAGTAGTATAAGGCACGGTTCCTACGAGCAGTACTTC	CASSIRHGSYEQYF
TRBJ1-1	TRBV19	NA	NA	TGTGCCAGTAGTCTACAGGGAGTAGGGACTGAAGCTTTCTTT	CASSLQGVGTEAFF
TRBJ2-1	TRBV14	NA	TRBD2	TGTGCCAGCAGCCAGTGGAAAGCCGGACTAGCGGTAGAGGATGAGCAGTTCTTC	CASSQWKAGLAVEDEQFF
TRBJ1-4	TRBV27	NA	NA	TGTGCCAGCGGGAGGGGGGCGAAGACTGAAAAACTGTTTTTT	CASGRGAKTEKLFF